These 8 T cell receptor beta chains came from one sample sequenced in a study of CD8+ T cells in alopecia areata. As the sequencing template, cDNA was produced by extracting RNA and reverse transcribing it. Method: immunoSEQ multiplex PCR; TCRdb's copy keeps in-frame clones and lacks some. The top ten clones hold approximately 15% of a sample with about 150,000 clones, 45% to 60% of them seen once. The treatment here: oral pan-JAK inhibitor, 5-10 mg twice daily. The specimen was CD8+ T cells sorted from blood, collected at week 4, from a patient treated with tofacitinib. These receptors all stem from a human donor with alopecia areata.

This clone was observed a few times. The V call is TRBV7-6, the J call TRBJ2-1; 7 bases match TRBD1. Trimming at V came to 5 bases and at J to 0 bases, leaving 7 bases not matched to a gene. CDR1 is SGHVS, CDR2 FNYEAQ, per germline. The CDR3 is 16 residues long. The CDR3 nucleotides are TGTGCCAGCAGCCACCTACAGGGGACCTCCTACAATGAGCAGTTCTTC. This gives the protein CASSHLQGTSYNEQFF.

The gene calls are TRBV30 and TRBJ1-5; 9 bases are a match to TRBD1. Germline-derived CDR1 and CDR2 are GTSNPN and SVGIG (reference sequence). J was trimmed by 2 bases and V by 1 base; bases with no gene match: 6. The CDR3 totals 16 residues. In DNA form, the CDR3 reads TGTGCCTGGAGTGCAGAGACAGGGGGTGGCAATCAGCCCCAGCATTTT. Residues: CAWSAETGGGNQPQHF.

V usage is TRBV4-3 and J usage is TRBJ2-7, with a possible D match to TRBD2 (6 bases). Deletions cut 4 bases from V and 6 bases from J, with 19 bases between. Germline CDR1 and CDR2: LGHNA and YSLEER. CDR3 length: 15 amino acids. CDR3 DNA: TGCGCCAGCAGCCCAAGAAGCGGCGGGGCCTTCGAGCAGTACTTC. Its protein product is CASSPRSGGAFEQYF.

V gene TRBV4-1 combines with J gene TRBJ1-2, with D possibly matching TRBD1 (5 bases). Germline V gene data show CDR1 as MGHRA and CDR2 as YSYEKL. The ends were cut back, 2 bases at V and 5 bases at J, with 15 bases in the middle. This CDR3 is built from 15 residues. CDR3 region: CASSQSQGPGYGYTF. The CDR3, as DNA: TGCGCCAGCAGCCAATCCCAGGGTCCGGGATATGGCTACACCTTC.

This clone was seen more than once but under ten times. The chain uses TRBV7-9 and TRBJ1-1; the D is unclear. V was cut by 2 bases and J by 3 bases, with 7 bases left in between. Germline V gene data show CDR1 as SEHNR and CDR2 as FQNEAQ (reference sequence). The CDR3 runs to 13 residues. In DNA, the CDR3 is TGTGCCAGCAGCTTATCGTCCTACACTGAAGCTTTCTTT. Its translation: CASSLSSYTEAFF.

The chain employs TRBV10-3 and TRBJ1-5; D is perhaps TRBD1 (5 bases). This CDR3 is built from 15 residues. Germline V gene sequence: CDR1 ENHRY, CDR2 SYGVKD. Trimming left V 0 bases short and J 6 bases short, with 12 bases between. The DNA of the CDR3 is TGTGCCATCAGTGAGTCGACTCCGGGGCGTCAGCCCCAGCATTTT. This sequence encodes CAISESTPGRQPQHF.

The chain is built from TRBV7-6 and TRBJ2-7; no reliable D call. The length of the CDR3 is 13 residues. CDR1 SGHVS and CDR2 FNYEAQ come from the germline V gene. Trimming shortened V by 1 base and J by 4 bases, and 8 bases separated the two germline ends. CDR3 protein: CASSLDASYEQYF. The CDR3 DNA reads as TGTGCCAGCAGCTTAGACGCCTCTTACGAGCAGTACTTC.

The V and J genes are TRBV13 and TRBJ1-1; D not certain. V was shortened by 0 bases and J by 0 bases, with 2 bases between the two germline ends. CDR3 size: 13 residues. Germline values: CDR1 PRHDT, CDR2 FYEKMQ (reference sequence). CDR3 in amino acids: CASSLGVNTEAFF. The CDR3, as DNA: TGTGCCAGCAGCTTAGGTGTGAACACTGAAGCTTTCTTT.